This T cell receptor (beta chain) came from a study of T cell responses to AZD1222 COVID-19 vaccine. Study findings and constraints: Variant regions that are unmutated are reportedly the target of nearly half of spike-specific TCRs. Clonal diversity may have been underestimated in mostly white British donors. Baseline serology detected seropositivity in only six AZD1222 recipients.

Using immunoSEQ multiplex PCR, the repertoire was profiled, and TCRdb retains in-frame clones only, with some absent. The data show some 150,000 clones, 75% to 95% seen once. As for this clone: Its antigen is still unknown.

This clonotype was sampled from an adult in good health. Sequencing was performed on peripheral blood, taken on day 0 of MenACWY control vaccination.

The CDR3 protein is CASSLVGSTDTQYF. In DNA form, the CDR3 reads TGTGCCAGCAGCTTAGTAGGGAGCACAGATACGCAGTATTTT. This chain joins TRBV7-9 and TRBJ2-3; D unclear. This CDR3 is 14 amino acids long. Trimming cost V 1 base and J 0 bases, with 5 bases left between them. CDR1 is SEHNR, CDR2 FQNEAQ, per germline (reference sequence).